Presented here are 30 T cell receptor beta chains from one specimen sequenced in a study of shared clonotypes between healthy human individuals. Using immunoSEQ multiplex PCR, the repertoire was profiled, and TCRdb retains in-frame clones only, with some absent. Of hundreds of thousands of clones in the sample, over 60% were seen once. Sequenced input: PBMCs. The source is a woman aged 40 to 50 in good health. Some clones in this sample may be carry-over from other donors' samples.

The CDR3 DNA follows: TGTGCCAGCAACCCCCCGGGCACGGGCACTGAAGCTTTCTTT. Its protein is CASNPPGTGTEAFF. The chain combines TRBV5-8 with TRBJ1-1; D not certain. V lost 6 bases to trimming and J lost 4 bases, with 16 bases between them. This CDR3 region has 14 residues. The germline V gene has CDR1 SGHTS and CDR2 YDEGEE.

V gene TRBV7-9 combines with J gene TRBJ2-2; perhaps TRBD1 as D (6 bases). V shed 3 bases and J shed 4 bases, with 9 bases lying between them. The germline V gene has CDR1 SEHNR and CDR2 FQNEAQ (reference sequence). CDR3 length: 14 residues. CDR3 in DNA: TGTGCCAGCAGCTTGCAGGGGTCCACCGGGGAGCTGTTTTTT. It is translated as CASSLQGSTGELFF.

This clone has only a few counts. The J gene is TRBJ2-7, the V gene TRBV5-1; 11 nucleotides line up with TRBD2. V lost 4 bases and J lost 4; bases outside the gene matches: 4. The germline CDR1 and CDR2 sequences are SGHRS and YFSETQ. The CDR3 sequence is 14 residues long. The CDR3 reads CASSRASGRYEQYF. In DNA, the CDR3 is TGCGCCAGCAGCAGGGCTAGCGGGAGGTACGAGCAGTACTTC.

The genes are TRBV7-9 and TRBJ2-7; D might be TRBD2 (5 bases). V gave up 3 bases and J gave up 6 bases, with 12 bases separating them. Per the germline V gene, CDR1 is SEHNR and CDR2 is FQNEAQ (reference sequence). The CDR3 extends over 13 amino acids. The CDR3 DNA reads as TGTGCCAGCAGCTTCCTTTCAGGAGGCGAGCAGTACTTC. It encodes CASSFLSGGEQYF.

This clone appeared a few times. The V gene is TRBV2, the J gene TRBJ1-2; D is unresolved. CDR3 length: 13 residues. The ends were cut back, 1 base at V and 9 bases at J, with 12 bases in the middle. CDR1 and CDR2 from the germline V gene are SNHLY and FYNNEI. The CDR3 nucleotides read TGTGCCAGCAGTGAAGGATCACCCCGGAGCTACACCTTC. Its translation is CASSEGSPRSYTF.

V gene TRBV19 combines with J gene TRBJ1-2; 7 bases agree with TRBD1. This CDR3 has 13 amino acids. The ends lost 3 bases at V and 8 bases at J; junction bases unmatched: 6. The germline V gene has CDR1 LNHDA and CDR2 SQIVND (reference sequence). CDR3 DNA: TGTGCCAGTAGTATTGAGGGGGCGGTAGGCTACACCTTC. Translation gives CASSIEGAVGYTF.

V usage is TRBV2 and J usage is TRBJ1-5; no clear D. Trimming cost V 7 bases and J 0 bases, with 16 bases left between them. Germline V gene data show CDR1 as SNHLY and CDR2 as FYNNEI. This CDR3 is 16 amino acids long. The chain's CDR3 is CASNPSGSHSNQPQHF. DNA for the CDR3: TGTGCCAGCAACCCATCGGGCAGTCATAGCAATCAGCCCCAGCATTTT.

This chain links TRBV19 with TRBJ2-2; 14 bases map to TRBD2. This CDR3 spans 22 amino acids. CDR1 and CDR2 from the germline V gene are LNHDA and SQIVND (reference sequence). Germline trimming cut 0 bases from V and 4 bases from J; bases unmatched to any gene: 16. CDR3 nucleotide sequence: TGTGCCAGTAGTATAGATGGACCGGGACTAGCGGGAGTAGGTATGGCCACCGGGGAGCTGTTTTTT. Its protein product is CASSIDGPGLAGVGMATGELFF.

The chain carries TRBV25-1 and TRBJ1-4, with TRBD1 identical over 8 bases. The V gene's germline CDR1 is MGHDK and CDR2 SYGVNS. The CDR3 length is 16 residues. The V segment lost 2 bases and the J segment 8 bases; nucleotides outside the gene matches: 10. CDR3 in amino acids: CASSEGAGQGYEKLFF. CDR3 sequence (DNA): TGTGCCAGCAGTGAAGGTGCCGGACAGGGATACGAAAAACTGTTTTTT.

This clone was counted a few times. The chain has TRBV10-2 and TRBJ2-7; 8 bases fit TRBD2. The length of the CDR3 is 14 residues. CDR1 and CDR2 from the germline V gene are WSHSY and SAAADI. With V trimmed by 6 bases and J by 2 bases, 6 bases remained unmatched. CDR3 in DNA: TGCGCCAGCAGGGGGAACGGGGGGGCCTACGAGCAGTACTTC. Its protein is CASRGNGGAYEQYF.

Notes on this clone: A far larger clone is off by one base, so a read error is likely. In nucleotides, the CDR3 is TGTGCCAGCAGCTTAACCGGACAGGGGGATGGCTGCACCTTC. It yields the protein CASSLTGQGDGCTF. The rearrangement uses TRBV7-3 and TRBJ1-2; 10 bases match TRBD1. This CDR3 contains 14 residues. Germline assignment: CDR1 SGHTA and CDR2 FQGTGA.

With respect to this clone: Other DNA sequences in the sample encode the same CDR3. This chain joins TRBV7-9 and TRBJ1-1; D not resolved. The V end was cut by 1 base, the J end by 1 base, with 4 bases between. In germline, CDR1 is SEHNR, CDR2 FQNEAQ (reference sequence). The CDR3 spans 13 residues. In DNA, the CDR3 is TGTGCCAGCAGCTTAGTCGGGAACACTGAAGCTTTCTTT. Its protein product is CASSLVGNTEAFF.

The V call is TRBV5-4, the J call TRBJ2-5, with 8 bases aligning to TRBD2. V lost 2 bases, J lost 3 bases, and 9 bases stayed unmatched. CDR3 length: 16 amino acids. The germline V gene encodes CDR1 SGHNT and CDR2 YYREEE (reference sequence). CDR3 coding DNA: TGTGCCAGCAGCTTAAATAAGGGACTAGGGGAAGAGACCCAGTACTTC. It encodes CASSLNKGLGEETQYF.

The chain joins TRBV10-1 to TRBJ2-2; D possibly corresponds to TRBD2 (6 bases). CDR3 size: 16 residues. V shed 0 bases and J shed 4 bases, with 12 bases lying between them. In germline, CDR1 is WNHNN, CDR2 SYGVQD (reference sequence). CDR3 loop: CASSESRDSLTGELFF. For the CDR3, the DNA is TGCGCCAGCAGTGAGTCGAGGGACTCTCTCACCGGGGAGCTGTTTTTT.

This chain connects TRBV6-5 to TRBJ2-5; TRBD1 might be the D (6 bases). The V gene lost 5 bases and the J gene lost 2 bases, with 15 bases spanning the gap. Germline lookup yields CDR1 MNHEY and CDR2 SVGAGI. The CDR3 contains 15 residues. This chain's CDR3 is CASSQDRTYQETQYF. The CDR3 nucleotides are TGTGCCAGCAGTCAGGACAGAACCTATCAAGAGACCCAGTACTTC.

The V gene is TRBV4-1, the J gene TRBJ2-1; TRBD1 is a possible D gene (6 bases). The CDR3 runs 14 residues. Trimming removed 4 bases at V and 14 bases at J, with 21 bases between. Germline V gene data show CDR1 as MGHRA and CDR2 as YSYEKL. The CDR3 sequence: CASSRSPVLDSKFF. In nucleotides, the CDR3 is TGCGCCAGCAGCCGAAGCCCCGTCCTGGACAGCAAGTTCTTC.

CDR3 sequence reads: CASSPTGAYGYTF. The CDR3, as DNA: TGTGCCAGCAGTCCCACAGGGGCCTATGGCTACACCTTC. The chain recombines TRBV6-4 with TRBJ1-2, with 7 bases that match TRBD1. Germline trimming cut 5 bases from V and 4 bases from J; bases unmatched to any gene: 4. Germline CDR1 is MRHNA and CDR2 is SNTAGT. This CDR3 contains 13 residues.

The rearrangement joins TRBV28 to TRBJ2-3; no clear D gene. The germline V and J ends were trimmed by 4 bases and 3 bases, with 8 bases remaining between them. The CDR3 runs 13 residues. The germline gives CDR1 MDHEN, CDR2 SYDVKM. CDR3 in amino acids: CASSSPATDTQYF. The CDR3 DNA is TGTGCCAGCAGTTCTCCTGCGACAGATACGCAGTATTTT. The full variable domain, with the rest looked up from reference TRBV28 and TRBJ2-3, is DVKVTQSSRYLVKRTGEKVFLECVQDMDHENMFWYRQDPGLGLRLIYFSYDVKMKEKGDIPEGYSVSREKKERFSLILESASTNQTSMYLCASSSPATDTQYFGPGTRLTVL.

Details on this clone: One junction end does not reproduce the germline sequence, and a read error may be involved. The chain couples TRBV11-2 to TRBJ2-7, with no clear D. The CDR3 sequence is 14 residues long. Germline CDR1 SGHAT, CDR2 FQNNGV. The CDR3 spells CASSLRVDQAHLDF. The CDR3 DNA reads TGTGCCAGCAGCTTACGAGTCGATCAGGCCCACCTGGACTTC. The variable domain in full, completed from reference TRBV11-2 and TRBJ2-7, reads EAGVAQSPRYKIIEKRQSVAFWCNPISGHATLYWYQQILGQGPKLLIQFQNNGVVDDSQLPKDRFSAERLKGVDSTLKIQPAKLEDSAVYLCASSLRVDQAHLDFGPGTRLTVT.

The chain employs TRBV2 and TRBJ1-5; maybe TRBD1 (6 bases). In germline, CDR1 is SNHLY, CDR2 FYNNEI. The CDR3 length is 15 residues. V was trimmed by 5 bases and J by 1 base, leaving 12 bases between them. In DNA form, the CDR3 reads TGTGCCAGCAGTCACAGGGTCATGAGCAATCAGCCCCAGCATTTT. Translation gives CASSHRVMSNQPQHF.

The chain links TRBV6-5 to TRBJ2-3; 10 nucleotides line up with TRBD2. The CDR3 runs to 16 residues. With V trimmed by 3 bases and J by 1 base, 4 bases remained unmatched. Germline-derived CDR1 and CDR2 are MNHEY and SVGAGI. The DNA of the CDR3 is TGTGCCAGCAGTTATCACGGGACTAGCGGCACAGATACGCAGTATTTT. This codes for CASSYHGTSGTDTQYF.

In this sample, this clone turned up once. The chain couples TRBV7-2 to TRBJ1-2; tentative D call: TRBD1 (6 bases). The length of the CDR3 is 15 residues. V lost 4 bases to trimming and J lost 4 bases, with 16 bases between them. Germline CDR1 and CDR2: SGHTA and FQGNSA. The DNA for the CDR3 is TGTGCCAGCAGCTCAAACTCAGGGGTTGCCTATGGCTACACCTTC. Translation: CASSSNSGVAYGYTF.

DNA of the CDR3: TGCAGCGTTGAAGCCCCGGGAGGGCCAGGTGAGCAGTTCTTC. Translated: CSVEAPGGPGEQFF. The chain uses TRBV29-1 and TRBJ2-1; TRBD2 matches at 8 bases. The germline CDR1 and CDR2 sequences are SQVTM and ANQGSEA. With 1 base clipped from V and 9 bases from J, the junction kept 8 bases outside the gene matches. The CDR3 is 14 amino acids.

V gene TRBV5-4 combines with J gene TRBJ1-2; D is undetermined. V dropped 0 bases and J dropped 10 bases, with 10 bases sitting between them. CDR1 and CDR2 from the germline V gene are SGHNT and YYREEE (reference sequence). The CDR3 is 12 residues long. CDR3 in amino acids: CASSLAGSVYTF. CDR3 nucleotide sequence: TGTGCCAGCAGCTTGGCGGGATCTGTCTACACCTTC.

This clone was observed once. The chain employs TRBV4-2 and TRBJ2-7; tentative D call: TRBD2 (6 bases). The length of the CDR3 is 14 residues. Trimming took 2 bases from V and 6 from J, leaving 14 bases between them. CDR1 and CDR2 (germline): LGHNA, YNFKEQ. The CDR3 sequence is CASSQPGSSLEQYF. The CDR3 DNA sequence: TGTGCCAGCAGCCAACCCGGGAGCTCCCTCGAGCAGTACTTC.

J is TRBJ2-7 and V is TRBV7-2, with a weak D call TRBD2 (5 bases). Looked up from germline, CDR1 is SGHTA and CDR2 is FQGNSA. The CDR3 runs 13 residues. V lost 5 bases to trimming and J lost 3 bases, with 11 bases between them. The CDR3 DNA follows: TGTGCCAGCAGCCGCGTTAGCGACTACGAGCAGTACTTC. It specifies CASSRVSDYEQYF.

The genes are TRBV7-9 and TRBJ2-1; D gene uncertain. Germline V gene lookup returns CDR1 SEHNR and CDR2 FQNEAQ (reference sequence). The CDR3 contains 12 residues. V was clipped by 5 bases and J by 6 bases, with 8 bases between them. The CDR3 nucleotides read TGTGCCAGCAGCCTCGTCCCCAATGAGCAGTTCTTC. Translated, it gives CASSLVPNEQFF.

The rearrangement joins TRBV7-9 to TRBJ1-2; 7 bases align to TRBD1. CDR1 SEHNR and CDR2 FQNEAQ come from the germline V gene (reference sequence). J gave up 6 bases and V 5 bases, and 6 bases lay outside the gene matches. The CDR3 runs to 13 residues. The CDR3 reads CASSQDRVHGYTF. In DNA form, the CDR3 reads TGTGCCAGCAGCCAAGACAGGGTGCATGGCTACACCTTC.

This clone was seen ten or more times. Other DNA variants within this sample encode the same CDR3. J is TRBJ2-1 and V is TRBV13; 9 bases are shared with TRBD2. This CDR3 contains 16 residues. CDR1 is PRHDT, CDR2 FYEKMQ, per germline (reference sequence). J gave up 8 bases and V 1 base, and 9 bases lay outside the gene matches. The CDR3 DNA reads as TGTGCCAGCAGCTTAGCAGAGGCTAGCGGGGTCCATGAGCAGTTCTTC. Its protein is CASSLAEASGVHEQFF. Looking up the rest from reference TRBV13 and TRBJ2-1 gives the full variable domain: AAGVIQSPRHLIKEKRETATLKCYPIPRHDTVYWYQQGPGQDPQFLISFYEKMQSDKGSIPDRFSAQQFSDYHSELNMSSLELGDSALYFCASSLAEASGVHEQFFGPGTRLTVL.

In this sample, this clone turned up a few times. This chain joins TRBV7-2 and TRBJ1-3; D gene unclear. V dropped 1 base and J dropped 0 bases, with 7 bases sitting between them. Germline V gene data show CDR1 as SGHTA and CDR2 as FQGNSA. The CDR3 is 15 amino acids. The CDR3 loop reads CASSLGPNSGNTIYF. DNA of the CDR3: TGTGCCAGCAGCTTAGGACCGAACTCTGGAAACACCATATATTTT.